Many counts were recorded for the clone carrying this TCR beta chain. As yet, its antigen is unknown. Trimming removed 0 bases at V and 0 bases at J, with 6 bases between. Germline assignment: CDR1 LGHNA and CDR2 YNFKEQ. This CDR3 region has 16 residues. The sample originates from a study of beta chain features in type 1 diabetes. Overall study findings and caveats: The study found that naive, central memory and Treg TCRB repertoires appeared more similar in patients than in healthy donors. Diminished insertions and augmented deletions at VDJ junctions characterized type 1 diabetes patients.

As every portion of the isolated RNA was reverse transcribed, the sequencing read expressed TCRB transcripts. The protocol was immunoSEQ multiplex PCR, while the TCRdb copy is restricted to in-frame clones and leaves out a portion. The data hold about 130,000 clones, with around a tenth observed a single time. The chain uses TRBV4-2 and TRBJ1-6; D is uncertain. The sample comprised central memory CD4+ T cells from blood. This TCR derives from a young man in good health. DNA of the CDR3: TGTGCCAGCAGCCAAGACTTTAGCTCCTATAATTCACCCCTCCACTTT. Protein product: CASSQDFSSYNSPLHF.